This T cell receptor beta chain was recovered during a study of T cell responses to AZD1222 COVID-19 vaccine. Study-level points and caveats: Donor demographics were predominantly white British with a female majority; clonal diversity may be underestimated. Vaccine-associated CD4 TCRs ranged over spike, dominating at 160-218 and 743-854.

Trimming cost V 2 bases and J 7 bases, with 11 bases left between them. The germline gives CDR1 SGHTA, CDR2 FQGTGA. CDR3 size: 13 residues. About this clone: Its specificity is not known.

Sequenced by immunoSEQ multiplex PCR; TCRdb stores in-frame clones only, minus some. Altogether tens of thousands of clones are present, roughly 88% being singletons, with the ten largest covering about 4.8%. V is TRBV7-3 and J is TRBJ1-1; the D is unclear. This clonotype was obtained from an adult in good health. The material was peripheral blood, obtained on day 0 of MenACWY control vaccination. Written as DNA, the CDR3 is TGTGCCAGCAGCTTAGGTTCGGGCTTTGAAGCTTTCTTT. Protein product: CASSLGSGFEAFF.